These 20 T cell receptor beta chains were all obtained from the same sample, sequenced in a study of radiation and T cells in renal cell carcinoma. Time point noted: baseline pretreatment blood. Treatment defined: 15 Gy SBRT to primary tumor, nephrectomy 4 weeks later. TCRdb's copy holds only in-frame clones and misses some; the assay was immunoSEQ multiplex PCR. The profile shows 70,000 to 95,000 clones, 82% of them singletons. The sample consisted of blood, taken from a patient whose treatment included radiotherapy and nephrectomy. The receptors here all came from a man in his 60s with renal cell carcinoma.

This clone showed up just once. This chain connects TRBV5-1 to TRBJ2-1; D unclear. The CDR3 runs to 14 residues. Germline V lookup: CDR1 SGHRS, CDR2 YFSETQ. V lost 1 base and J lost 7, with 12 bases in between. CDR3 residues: CASSLNSNTNEQFF. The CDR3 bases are TGCGCCAGCAGCTTGAATAGCAATACAAATGAGCAGTTCTTC.

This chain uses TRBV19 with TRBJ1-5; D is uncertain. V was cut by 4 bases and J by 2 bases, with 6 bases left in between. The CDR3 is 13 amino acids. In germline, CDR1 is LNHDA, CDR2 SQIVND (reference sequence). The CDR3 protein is CASSNMRNQPQHF. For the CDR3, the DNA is TGTGCCAGTAGTAATATGCGCAATCAGCCCCAGCATTTT.

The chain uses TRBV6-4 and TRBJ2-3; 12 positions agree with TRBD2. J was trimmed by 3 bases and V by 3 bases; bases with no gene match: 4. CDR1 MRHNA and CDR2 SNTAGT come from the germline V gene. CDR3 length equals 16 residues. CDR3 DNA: TGTGCCAGCAGTGAGACGACTAGCGGGGGAACAGATACGCAGTATTTT. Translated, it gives CASSETTSGGTDTQYF.

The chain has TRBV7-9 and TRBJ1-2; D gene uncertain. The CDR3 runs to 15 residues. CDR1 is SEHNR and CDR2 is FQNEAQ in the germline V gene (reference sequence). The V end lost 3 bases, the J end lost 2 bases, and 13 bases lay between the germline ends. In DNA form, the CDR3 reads TGTGCCAGCAGCTTTCAGATTCAGGCGAACTATGGCTACACCTTC. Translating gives CASSFQIQANYGYTF.

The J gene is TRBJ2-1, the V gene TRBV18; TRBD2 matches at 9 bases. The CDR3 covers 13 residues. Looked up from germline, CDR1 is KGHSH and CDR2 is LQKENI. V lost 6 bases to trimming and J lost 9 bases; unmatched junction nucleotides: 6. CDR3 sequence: CASSRTSEGEQFF. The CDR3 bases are TGTGCCAGCTCGAGGACTAGCGAAGGTGAGCAGTTCTTC.

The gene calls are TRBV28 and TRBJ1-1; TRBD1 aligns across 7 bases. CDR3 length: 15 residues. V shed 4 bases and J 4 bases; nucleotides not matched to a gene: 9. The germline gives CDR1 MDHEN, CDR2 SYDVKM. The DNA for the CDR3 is TGTGCCAGCAGTTATGACAGGGTCGGAGGCACTGAAGCTTTCTTT. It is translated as CASSYDRVGGTEAFF. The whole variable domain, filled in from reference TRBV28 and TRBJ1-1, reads DVKVTQSSRYLVKRTGEKVFLECVQDMDHENMFWYRQDPGLGLRLIYFSYDVKMKEKGDIPEGYSVSREKKERFSLILESASTNQTSMYLCASSYDRVGGTEAFFGQGTRLTVV.

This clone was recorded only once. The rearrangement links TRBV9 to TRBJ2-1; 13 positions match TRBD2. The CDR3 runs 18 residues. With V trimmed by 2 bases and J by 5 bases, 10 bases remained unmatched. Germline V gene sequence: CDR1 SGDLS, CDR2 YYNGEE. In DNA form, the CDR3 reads TGTGCCAGCAGCGTGGGAGCTCTAGGACTAGCGGGAGACAATGAGCAGTTCTTC. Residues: CASSVGALGLAGDNEQFF. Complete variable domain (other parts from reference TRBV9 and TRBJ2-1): DSGVTQTPKHLITATGQRVTLRCSPRSGDLSVYWYQQSLDQGLQFLIQYYNGEERAKGNILERFSAQQFPDLHSELNLSSLELGDSALYFCASSVGALGLAGDNEQFFGPGTRLTVL.

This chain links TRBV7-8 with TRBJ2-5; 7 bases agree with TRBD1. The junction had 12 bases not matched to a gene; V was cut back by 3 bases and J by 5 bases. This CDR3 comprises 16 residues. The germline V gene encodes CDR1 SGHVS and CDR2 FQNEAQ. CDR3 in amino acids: CASSLWGQGVWETQYF. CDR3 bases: TGTGCCAGCAGCTTGTGGGGGCAGGGGGTTTGGGAGACCCAGTACTTC.

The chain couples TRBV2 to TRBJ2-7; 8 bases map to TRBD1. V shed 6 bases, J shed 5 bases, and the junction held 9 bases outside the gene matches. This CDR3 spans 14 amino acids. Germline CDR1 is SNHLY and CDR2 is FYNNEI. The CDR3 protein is CASSPTGQGHEQYF. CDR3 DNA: TGTGCCAGCAGCCCAACCGGACAGGGCCACGAGCAGTACTTC.

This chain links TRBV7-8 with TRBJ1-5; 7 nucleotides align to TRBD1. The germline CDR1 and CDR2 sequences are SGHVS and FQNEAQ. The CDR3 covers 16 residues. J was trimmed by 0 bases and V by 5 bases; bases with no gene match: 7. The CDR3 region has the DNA TGTGCCAGCAGCCTAAACCGACAGGGTAGCAATCAGCCCCAGCATTTT. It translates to CASSLNRQGSNQPQHF.

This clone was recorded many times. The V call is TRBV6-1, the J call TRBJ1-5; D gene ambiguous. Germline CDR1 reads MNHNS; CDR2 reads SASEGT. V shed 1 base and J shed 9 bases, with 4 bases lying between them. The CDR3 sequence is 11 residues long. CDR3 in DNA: TGTGCCAGCAGTGAAGACAGGCCCCAGCATTTT. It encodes CASSEDRPQHF.

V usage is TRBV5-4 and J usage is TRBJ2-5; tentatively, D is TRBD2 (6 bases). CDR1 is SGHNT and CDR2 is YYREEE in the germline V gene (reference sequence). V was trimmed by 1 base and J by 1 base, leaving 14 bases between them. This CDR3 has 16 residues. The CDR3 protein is CASSLRGSGAQETQYF. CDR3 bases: TGTGCCAGCAGCTTGAGGGGTAGCGGAGCCCAAGAGACCCAGTACTTC.

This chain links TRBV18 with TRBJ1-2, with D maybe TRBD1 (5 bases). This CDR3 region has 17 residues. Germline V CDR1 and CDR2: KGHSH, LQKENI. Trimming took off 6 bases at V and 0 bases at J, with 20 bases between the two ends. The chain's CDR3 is CASSPTDSLVSNYGYTF. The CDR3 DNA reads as TGTGCCAGCTCTCCGACAGATTCCTTGGTCTCTAACTATGGCTACACCTTC.

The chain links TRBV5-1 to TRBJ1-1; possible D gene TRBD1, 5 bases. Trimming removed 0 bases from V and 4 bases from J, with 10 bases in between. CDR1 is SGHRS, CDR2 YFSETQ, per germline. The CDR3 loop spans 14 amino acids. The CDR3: CASSLEVRGTEAFF. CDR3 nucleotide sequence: TGCGCCAGCAGCTTGGAGGTGAGGGGCACTGAAGCTTTCTTT.

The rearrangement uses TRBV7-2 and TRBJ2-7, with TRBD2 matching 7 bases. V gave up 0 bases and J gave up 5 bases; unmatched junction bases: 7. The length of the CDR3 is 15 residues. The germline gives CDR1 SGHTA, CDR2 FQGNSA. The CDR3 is CASSLAGGPVDEQYF. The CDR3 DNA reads TGTGCCAGCAGCTTAGCGGGAGGGCCGGTCGACGAGCAGTACTTC.

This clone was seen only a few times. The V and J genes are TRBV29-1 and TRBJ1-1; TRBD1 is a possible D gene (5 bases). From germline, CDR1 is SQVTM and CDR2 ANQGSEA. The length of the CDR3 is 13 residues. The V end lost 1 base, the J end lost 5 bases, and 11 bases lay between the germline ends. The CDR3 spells CSVEAEWGTEAFF. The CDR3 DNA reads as TGCAGCGTTGAAGCGGAATGGGGGACTGAAGCTTTCTTT.

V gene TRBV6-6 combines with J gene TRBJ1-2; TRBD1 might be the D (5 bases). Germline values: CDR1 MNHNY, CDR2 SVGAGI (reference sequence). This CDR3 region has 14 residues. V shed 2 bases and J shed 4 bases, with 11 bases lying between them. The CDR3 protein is CASSYPRGRYGYTF. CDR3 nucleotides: TGTGCCAGCAGTTACCCACGGGGACGCTATGGCTACACCTTC.

The CDR3 nucleotides read TGCGCCAGCAGCTTGGTCCCTCCCTCCTCTGGGGCCAACGTCCTGACTTTC. Translating it yields CASSLVPPSSGANVLTF. V usage is TRBV5-1 and J usage is TRBJ2-6, with unresolved D. The germline V and J ends were trimmed by 0 bases and 0 bases, with 10 bases remaining between them. The length of the CDR3 is 17 residues. Germline values: CDR1 SGHRS, CDR2 YFSETQ.

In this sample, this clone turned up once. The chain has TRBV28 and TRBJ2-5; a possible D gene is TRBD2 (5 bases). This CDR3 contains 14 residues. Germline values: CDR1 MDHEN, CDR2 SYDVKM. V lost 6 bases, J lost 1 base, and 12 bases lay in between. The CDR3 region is CASSYSRGQETQYF. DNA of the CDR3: TGTGCCAGCAGCTACTCCCGGGGCCAAGAGACCCAGTACTTC. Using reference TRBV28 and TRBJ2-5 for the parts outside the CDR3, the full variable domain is DVKVTQSSRYLVKRTGEKVFLECVQDMDHENMFWYRQDPGLGLRLIYFSYDVKMKEKGDIPEGYSVSREKKERFSLILESASTNQTSMYLCASSYSRGQETQYFGPGTRLLVL.

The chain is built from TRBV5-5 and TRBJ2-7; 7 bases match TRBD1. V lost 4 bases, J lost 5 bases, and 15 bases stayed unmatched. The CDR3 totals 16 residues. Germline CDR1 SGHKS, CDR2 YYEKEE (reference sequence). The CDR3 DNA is TGTGCCAGCAGCCCCCCTTGGAAGGGGGCCGTCCACGAGCAGTACTTC. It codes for CASSPPWKGAVHEQYF.